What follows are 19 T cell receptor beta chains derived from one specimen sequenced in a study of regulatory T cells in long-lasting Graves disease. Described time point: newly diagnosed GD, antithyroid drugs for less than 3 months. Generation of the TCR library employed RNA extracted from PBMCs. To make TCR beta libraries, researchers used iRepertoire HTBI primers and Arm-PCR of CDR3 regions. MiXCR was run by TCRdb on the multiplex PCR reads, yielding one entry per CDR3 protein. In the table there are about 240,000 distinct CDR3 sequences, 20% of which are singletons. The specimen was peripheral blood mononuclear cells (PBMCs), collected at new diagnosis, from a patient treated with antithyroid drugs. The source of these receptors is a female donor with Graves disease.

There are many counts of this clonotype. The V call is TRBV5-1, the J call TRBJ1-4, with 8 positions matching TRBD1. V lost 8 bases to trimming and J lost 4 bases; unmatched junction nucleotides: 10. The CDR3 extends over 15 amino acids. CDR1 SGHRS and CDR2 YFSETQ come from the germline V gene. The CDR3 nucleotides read TGCGCCAGAAGCCTTCAGGGGGCTGGTAATGAAAAACTGTTTTTT. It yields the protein CARSLQGAGNEKLFF.

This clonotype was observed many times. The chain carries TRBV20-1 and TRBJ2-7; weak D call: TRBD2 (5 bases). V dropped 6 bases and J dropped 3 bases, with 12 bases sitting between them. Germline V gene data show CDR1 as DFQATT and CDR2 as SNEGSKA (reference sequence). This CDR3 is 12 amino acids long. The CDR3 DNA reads TGCAGTGCCACGAACGGAGGCTACGAGCAGTACTTC. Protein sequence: CSATNGGYEQYF.

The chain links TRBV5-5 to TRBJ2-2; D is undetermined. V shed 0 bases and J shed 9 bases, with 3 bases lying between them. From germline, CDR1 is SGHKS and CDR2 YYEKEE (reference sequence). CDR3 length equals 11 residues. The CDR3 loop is CASSLAWELFF. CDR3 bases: TGTGCCAGCAGCTTGGCCTGGGAGCTGTTTTTT.

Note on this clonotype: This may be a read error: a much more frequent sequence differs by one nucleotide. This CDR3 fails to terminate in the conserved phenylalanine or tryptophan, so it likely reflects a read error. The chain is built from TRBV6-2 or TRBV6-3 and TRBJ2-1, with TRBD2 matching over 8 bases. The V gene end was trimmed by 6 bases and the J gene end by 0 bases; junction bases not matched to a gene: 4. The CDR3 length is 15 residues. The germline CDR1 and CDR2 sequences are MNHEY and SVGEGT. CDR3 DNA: TGTGCCAGCAGGGTCAGCGGGAGCTCCTACAATGAGCAGTTCCTC. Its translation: CASRVSGSSYNEQFL.

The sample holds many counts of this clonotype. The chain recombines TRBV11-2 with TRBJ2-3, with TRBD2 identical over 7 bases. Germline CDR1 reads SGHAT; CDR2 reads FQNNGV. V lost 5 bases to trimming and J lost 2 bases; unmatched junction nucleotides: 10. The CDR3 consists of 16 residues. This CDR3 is CASSILSGATTDTQYF. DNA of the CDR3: TGTGCCAGCAGCATTTTAAGCGGGGCGACCACAGATACGCAGTATTTT.

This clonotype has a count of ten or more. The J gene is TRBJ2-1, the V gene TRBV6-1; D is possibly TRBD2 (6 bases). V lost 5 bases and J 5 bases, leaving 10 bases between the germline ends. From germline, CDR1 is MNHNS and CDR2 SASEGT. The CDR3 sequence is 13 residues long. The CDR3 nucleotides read TGTGCCAGCAGTCCCGGGAGCCACAATGAGCAGTTCTTC. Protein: CASSPGSHNEQFF.

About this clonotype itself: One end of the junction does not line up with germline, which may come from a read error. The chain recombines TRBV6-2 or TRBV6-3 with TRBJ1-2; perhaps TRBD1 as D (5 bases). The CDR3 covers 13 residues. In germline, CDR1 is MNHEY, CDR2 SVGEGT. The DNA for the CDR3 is TGTGCCAGCAGTTACGGGGGACTTCAGTCCTACAACTTC. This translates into CASSYGGLQSYNF.

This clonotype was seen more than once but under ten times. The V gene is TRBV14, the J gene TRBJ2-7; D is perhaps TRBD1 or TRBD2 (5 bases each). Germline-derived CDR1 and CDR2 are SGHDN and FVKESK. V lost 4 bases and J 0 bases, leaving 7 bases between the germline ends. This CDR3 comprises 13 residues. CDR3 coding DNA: TGTGCCAGCAGCCGAGGGACCTCCTACGAGCAGTACTTC. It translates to CASSRGTSYEQYF.

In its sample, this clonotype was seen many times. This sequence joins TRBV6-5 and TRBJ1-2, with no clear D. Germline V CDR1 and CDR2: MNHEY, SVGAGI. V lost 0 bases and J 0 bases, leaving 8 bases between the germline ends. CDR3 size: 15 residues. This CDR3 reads CASSYSWISNYGYTF. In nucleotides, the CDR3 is TGTGCCAGCAGTTACTCTTGGATATCTAACTATGGCTACACCTTC.

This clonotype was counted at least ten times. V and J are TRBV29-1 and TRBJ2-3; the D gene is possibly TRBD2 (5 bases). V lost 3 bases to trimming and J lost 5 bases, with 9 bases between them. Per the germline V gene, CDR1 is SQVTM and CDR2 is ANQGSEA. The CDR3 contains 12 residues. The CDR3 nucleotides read TGCAGCGTTGATCCCGGGGAAGATACGCAGTATTTT. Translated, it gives CSVDPGEDTQYF.

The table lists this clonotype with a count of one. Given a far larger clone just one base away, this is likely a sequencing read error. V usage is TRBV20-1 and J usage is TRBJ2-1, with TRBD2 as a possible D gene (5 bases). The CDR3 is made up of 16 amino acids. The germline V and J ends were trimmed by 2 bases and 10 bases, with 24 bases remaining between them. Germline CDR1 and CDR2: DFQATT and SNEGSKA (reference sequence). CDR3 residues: CSARMPGSSSGYEQFF. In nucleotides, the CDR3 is TGCAGTGCTAGAATGCCGGGGTCCAGCTCGGGCTACGAGCAGTTCTTC.

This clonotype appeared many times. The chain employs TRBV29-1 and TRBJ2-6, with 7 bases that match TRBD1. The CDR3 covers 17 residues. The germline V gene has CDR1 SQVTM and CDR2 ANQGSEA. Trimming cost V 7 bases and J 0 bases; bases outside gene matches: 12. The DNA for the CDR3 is TGCAGCGCCAGACAGGGTACAAAGTCCTCTGGGGCCAACGTCCTGACTTTC. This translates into CSARQGTKSSGANVLTF. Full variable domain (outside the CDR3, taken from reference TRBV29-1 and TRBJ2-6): SAVISQKPSRDICQRGTSLTIQCQVDSQVTMMFWYRQQPGQSLTLIATANQGSEATYESGFVIDKFPISRPNLTFSTLTVSNMSPEDSSIYLCSARQGTKSSGANVLTFGAGSRLTVL.

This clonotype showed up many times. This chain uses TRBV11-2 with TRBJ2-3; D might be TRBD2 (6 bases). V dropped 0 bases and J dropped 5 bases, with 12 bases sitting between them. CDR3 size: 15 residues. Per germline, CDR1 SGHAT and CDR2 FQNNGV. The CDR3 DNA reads TGTGCCAGCAGCTTAGATAGGAGCGGGTTAGATACGCAGTATTTT. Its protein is CASSLDRSGLDTQYF.

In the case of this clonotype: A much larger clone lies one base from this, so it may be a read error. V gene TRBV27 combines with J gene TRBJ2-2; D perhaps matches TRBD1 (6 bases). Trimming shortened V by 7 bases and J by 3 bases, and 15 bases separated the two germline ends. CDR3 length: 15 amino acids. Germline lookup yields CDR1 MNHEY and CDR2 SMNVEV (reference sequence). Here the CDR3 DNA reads TGTGCCAGCATCGAGGGACACCAGGACACCGGGGAGCTGTTTTTT. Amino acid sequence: CASIEGHQDTGELFF.

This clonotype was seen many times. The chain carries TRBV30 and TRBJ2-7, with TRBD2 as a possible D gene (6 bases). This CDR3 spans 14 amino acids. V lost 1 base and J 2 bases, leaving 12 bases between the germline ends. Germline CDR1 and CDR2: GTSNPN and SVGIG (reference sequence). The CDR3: CAWSASAKAYEQYF. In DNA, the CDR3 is TGTGCCTGGAGTGCTAGCGCAAAGGCCTACGAGCAGTACTTC.

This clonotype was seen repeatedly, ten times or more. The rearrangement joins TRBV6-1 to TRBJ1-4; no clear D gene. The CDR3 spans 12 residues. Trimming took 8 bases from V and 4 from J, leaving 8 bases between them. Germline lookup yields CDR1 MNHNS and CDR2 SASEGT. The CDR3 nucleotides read TGTGCCAGCGGCCTGAATAATGAAAAACTGTTTTTT. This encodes CASGLNNEKLFF.

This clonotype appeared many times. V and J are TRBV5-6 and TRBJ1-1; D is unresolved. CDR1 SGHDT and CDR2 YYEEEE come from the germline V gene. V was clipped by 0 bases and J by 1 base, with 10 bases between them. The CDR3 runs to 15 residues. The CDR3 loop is CASSLVAVSNTEAFF. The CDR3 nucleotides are TGTGCCAGCAGCTTGGTGGCCGTGTCGAACACTGAAGCTTTCTTT.

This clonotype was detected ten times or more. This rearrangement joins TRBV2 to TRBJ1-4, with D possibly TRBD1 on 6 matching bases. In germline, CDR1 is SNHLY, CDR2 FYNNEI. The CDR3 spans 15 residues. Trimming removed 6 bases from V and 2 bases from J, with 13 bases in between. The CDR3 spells CASSRTGPTNEKLFF. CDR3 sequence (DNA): TGTGCCAGCAGCCGTACAGGGCCCACTAATGAAAAACTGTTTTTT.

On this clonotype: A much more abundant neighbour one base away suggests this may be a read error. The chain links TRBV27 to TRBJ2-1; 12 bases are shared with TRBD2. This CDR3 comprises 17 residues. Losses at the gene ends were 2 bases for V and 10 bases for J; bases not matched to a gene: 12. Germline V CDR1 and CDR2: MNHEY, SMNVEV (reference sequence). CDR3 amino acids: CASSLVLTSGSPNEQFF. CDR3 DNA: TGTGCCAGCAGTTTAGTGTTGACTAGCGGGAGTCCCAACGAGCAGTTCTTC.